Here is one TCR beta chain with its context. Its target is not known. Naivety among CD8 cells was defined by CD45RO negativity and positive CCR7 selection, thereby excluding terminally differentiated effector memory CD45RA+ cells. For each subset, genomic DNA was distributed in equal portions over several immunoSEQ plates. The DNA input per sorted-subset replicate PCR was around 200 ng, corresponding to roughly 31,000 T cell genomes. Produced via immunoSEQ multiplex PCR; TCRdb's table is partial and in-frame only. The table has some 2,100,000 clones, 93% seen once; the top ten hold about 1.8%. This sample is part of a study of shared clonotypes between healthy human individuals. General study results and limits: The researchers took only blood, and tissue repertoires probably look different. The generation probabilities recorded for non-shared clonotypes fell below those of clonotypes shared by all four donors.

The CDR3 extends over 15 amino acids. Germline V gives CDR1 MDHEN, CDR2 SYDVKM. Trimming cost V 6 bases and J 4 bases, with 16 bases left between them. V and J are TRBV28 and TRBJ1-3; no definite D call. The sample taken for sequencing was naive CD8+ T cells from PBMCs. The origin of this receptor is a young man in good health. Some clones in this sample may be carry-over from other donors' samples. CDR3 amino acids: CASSHDIYSGNTIYF. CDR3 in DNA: TGTGCCAGCAGCCATGACATCTACTCAGGAAACACCATATATTTT. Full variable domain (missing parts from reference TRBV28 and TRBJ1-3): DVKVTQSSRYLVKRTGEKVFLECVQDMDHENMFWYRQDPGLGLRLIYFSYDVKMKEKGDIPEGYSVSREKKERFSLILESASTNQTSMYLCASSHDIYSGNTIYFGEGSWLTVV.